Listed below are T cell receptor beta chains from one sample, sequenced in a study of blood T cell repertoires in COVID-19. Clones were read by immunoSEQ multiplex PCR, and TCRdb kept only the in-frame ones, dropping some. The sample has around 250,000 clones, around 83% seen once. Sequencing used peripheral blood. These receptors were collected from a man in his thirties or forties who had recovered from COVID-19. Both conserved end residues are part of each CDR3. The D gene is left open where the match is weak. The size of a clone is reported for some rows only, either as once, few or many, or as a class for expanded clones.

CDR3nt	CDR3aa	abundance	v_gene	j_gene	d_gene
TGCGCCAGCAGCCAAGTGGCGGGACAGGCCCTTAATAGCAATCAGCCCCAGCATTTT	CASSQVAGQALNSNQPQHF	.	TRBV4-1	TRBJ1-5	TRBD1
TGTGCCAGCAGCCAAGGGACGGGGTTTCTCGGGGAGCTGTTTTTT	CASSQGTGFLGELFF	once	TRBV3-1/TRBV3-2	TRBJ2-2	.
TGTGCCAGTAGTAGGGGAGACAGGTACAATCAGCCCCAGCATTTT	CASSRGDRYNQPQHF	.	TRBV19	TRBJ1-5	.
TGTGCCAGCAGCCTAGGACTTGACTACGAGCAGTACTTC	CASSLGLDYEQYF	.	TRBV13	TRBJ2-7	.
TGTGCCAGCAGCTTATCGTCGGGACTAGCGGGGTTTCGGCAGTTCTTC	CASSLSSGLAGFRQFF	.	TRBV7-9	TRBJ2-1	TRBD2
TGTGCCAGCAGTGAAAGCAGGCCCTACGAGCAGTACTTC	CASSESRPYEQYF	.	TRBV6-1	TRBJ2-7	.
TGTGCCAGCAGTGAAGCCGGGGTCCGGAACACTGAAGCTTTCTTT	CASSEAGVRNTEAFF	.	TRBV2	TRBJ1-1	.
TGTGCCAGCACGTATTTTCATGCTACCGACAGTGAGGATTGGTTCTTC	CASTYFHATDSEDWFF	.	TRBV2	TRBJ2-1	.
TGTGCCAGCACAAGGGGTAGGGCTTTCTTT	CASTRGRAFF	.	TRBV28	TRBJ1-1	.
TGTGCCAGCATCCCCGTGAGCGGCAGCGGCTATGGCTACACCTTC	CASIPVSGSGYGYTF	.	TRBV28	TRBJ1-2	.
TGTGCCAGCAGCCGGACTAGCGGCGGGAAAAATGAGCAGTTCTTC	CASSRTSGGKNEQFF	once	TRBV6-5	TRBJ2-1	TRBD2
TGCAGCCTCACGGGTGAAGAGACCCAGTACTTC	CSLTGEETQYF	.	TRBV20-1	TRBJ2-5	.
TGTGCCAGCAGCGCCCAGGGGGCCAAAAACATTCAGTACTTC	CASSAQGAKNIQYF	once	TRBV5-4	TRBJ2-4	.
TGTGCCTCCAAAGGGGGCCCCGGGGAGCTGTTTTTT	CASKGGPGELFF	.	TRBV24-1	TRBJ2-2	TRBD1
TGTGCCAGCAGTTTCACCAATTCCAGGGGCATACAGCATTTT	CASSFTNSRGIQHF	once	TRBV27	TRBJ1-5	.
TGTGCCAGCAGCTTTCACGGGGGTCCCTACGAGCAGTACTTC	CASSFHGGPYEQYF	few	TRBV5-6	TRBJ2-7	.
TGTGCCAGCAGCGTAGCCGGGTCCACTGAAGCTTTCTTT	CASSVAGSTEAFF	.	TRBV7-3	TRBJ1-1	.
TGTGCCAGCAGCCCCCCCCTCACTCAAGAGACCCAGTACTTC	CASSPPLTQETQYF	.	TRBV7-6	TRBJ2-5	.
TGTGCCAGCAGCCAGGGAGGAGGACAGGGTAGGGAAAAACTGTTTTTT	CASSQGGGQGREKLFF	once	TRBV3-1/TRBV3-2	TRBJ1-4	TRBD1
TGTGCCAGCAGCTTTTCCGGTCGGAGCTCCTATAATTCACCCCTCCACTTT	CASSFSGRSSYNSPLHF	.	TRBV5-4	TRBJ1-6	.
TGCGCCAGCAGCACCGGGGGGCTGAACACCGGGGAGCTGTTTTTT	CASSTGGLNTGELFF	.	TRBV5-1	TRBJ2-2	.
TGTGCCAACTTGAGCCGACTGGCCCCCCATCAGCCCCAGCATTTT	CANLSRLAPHQPQHF	few	TRBV6-5	TRBJ1-5	.
TGTGCCAGCAGTCCAAACTGGGGAAACACCATATATTTT	CASSPNWGNTIYF	.	TRBV12-3/TRBV12-4	TRBJ1-3	.
TGTGCCAGCAGTTACCTCGACAGATACACTGAAGCTTTCTTT	CASSYLDRYTEAFF	.	TRBV6-5	TRBJ1-1	.
TGCGCCAGCAGCCAAGAAGAAGGGGACTGGGATGGCTACACCTTC	CASSQEEGDWDGYTF	.	TRBV4-1	TRBJ1-2	.
TGTGCCAGCTCACCAACCGACTCCTATGGCTACACCTTC	CASSPTDSYGYTF	.	TRBV18	TRBJ1-2	.
TGTGCCAGCAGCTTAGGGGAGGACACTGAAGCTTTCTTT	CASSLGEDTEAFF	.	TRBV7-2	TRBJ1-1	.
TGTGCCAGCAGCTCGGACAGGAACGAGCAGTACTTC	CASSSDRNEQYF	few	TRBV7-9	TRBJ2-7	TRBD1
TGTGCCAGCAGCTCCCACTTTGGGGCCGATACGCAGTATTTT	CASSSHFGADTQYF	once	TRBV7-6	TRBJ2-3	.
TGTGCCAGCAGCTTGTCCTCTTACGAGCAGTACTTC	CASSLSSYEQYF	.	TRBV5-6	TRBJ2-7	.
TGTGCCAGCAGCCGTCAGGGGGGAGAGACCCAGTACTTC	CASSRQGGETQYF	.	TRBV7-3	TRBJ2-5	.
TGCGCCAGCAGCTTCCAGGGGGAAGCCGGGGAGCTGTTTTTT	CASSFQGEAGELFF	.	TRBV5-1	TRBJ2-2	TRBD1
TGTGCCAGCAGCCCATATTCCCCAGGGACTGAAGCTTTCTTT	CASSPYSPGTEAFF	.	TRBV7-6	TRBJ1-1	.
TGTGCCAGCAGGACAGGGGGGGACGGAAACACCATATATTTT	CASRTGGDGNTIYF	.	TRBV6-5	TRBJ1-3	TRBD1
TGTGCCAGCTCGAGCGGGGGATCCTACAATGAGCAGTTCTTC	CASSSGGSYNEQFF	.	TRBV6-6	TRBJ2-1	TRBD2
TGTGCCATCAGGGGGCTACAAGGTAACACTGAAGCTTTCTTT	CAIRGLQGNTEAFF	.	TRBV10-3	TRBJ1-1	.
TGTGCCAGCAGCTTTGTAGGGAGTCGGAATGAGCAGTTCTTC	CASSFVGSRNEQFF	.	TRBV12-1	TRBJ2-1	.